These 2 T cell receptor beta chains came from one sample sequenced in a study of vaccination and CD4 T cells after COVID-19. Cultured CD4+ T-cell DNA underwent Oncomine TCR Beta short-read sequencing. One entry per CDR3 protein results from TCRdb running MiXCR on the PCR reads. The table includes under 15,000 distinct CDR3 sequences, around 45% detected once. Which antigens these TCRs recognize remains unknown. Treatment in this sample: roughly ten-day PBMC culture with coronavirus spike peptide pools or control peptides (ViraFEST assay). Sequenced material: CD4+ T cells from blood, cultured in vitro, taken after SARS-CoV-2 vaccination. Every receptor here comes from a human donor who had recovered from COVID-19.

V and J are TRBV20-1 and TRBJ2-3, with 11 bases lining up with TRBD2. CDR1 is DFQATT, CDR2 SNEGSKA, per germline (reference sequence). The CDR3 spans 16 residues. With 5 bases clipped from V and 4 bases from J, the junction kept 11 bases outside the gene matches. CDR3 sequence reads: CSARPIAGGPPDTQYF. The CDR3 nucleotides are TGCAGTGCTCGACCTATAGCGGGGGGGCCCCCAGATACGCAGTATTTT.

CDR3 nucleotides: TGTGCCACCAGTGATTTTGGAGCTGCGTCCGGGGAGCTGTTTTTT. This sequence encodes CATSDFGAASGELFF. V is TRBV24-1 and J is TRBJ2-2; D is undetermined. Per germline, CDR1 KGHDR and CDR2 SFDVKD. CDR3 length: 15 residues. Trimming removed 1 base at V and 6 bases at J, with 11 bases between.